The source of this T cell receptor (beta chain) is a study of vaccination and CD4 T cells after COVID-19. Looking at the study overall: Vaccination of participants consisted of two doses of either BNT162b2 or mRNA-1273 vaccine. Samples were taken after vaccination, a median of approximately 70 days after dose two, with a range of 14 to 241.

Oncomine TCR Beta short-read sequencing was applied to DNA from cultured CD4+ T cells. TCRdb re-called the PCR reads through MiXCR, storing one row per CDR3 protein. The sample holds around 10,000 distinct CDR3 sequences, around 40% seen once. On this clonotype itself: Its specificity is unknown.

Treatment given: roughly 10-day PBMC culture with coronavirus spike peptide pools or control peptides (ViraFEST assay). Every well contained some 1.9 million PBMCs, which were grown with approximately 9.5 IU/ml IL-2 and 10 ug/ml peptide pools. In germline, CDR1 is ENHRY, CDR2 SYGVKD. This CDR3 is built from 14 residues. Trimming shortened V by 8 bases and J by 7 bases, and 17 bases separated the two germline ends. Material: CD4+ T cells from blood, cultured in vitro. This chain joins TRBV10-3 and TRBJ1-4; D perhaps matches TRBD1 (5 bases). The source of this sequence is a human donor who had recovered from COVID-19. The CDR3 DNA is TGTGCCATCTCCTTAGACAGTTTGGGTGAAAAACTGTTTTTT. It translates to CAISLDSLGEKLFF.